This T cell receptor beta chain was captured by sequencing in a study of blood T cells in healthy people across ages. Study-wide background: Template switching picked up about one barcoded beta molecule for each two T cells.

Notes on this clonotype: The antigen is undetermined.

General study points: Significant beta diversity loss was already apparent by age around 36, declining roughly linearly.

A second PCR of roughly 7 to 11 cycles used a sample-barcoded 5' primer and a J-beta primer mix. TCRdb itself ran the 5' RACE reads through MiXCR, one entry per CDR3 protein. The sample contains about 640,000 distinct CDR3 sequences, roughly 43% of which appear only once. Germline CDR1 SGHTA, CDR2 FQGNSA. The CDR3 sequence is 13 residues long. V was shortened by 5 bases and J by 7 bases, with 12 bases between the two germline ends. The sequencing input was blood. The chain links TRBV7-2 to TRBJ1-5, with D unclear. The sequence derives from a man older than 75 in good health. The CDR3, as DNA: TGTGCCAGCAGCCGTGGAGTCCGGCAGCCCCAGCATTTT. Amino acid sequence: CASSRGVRQPQHF.